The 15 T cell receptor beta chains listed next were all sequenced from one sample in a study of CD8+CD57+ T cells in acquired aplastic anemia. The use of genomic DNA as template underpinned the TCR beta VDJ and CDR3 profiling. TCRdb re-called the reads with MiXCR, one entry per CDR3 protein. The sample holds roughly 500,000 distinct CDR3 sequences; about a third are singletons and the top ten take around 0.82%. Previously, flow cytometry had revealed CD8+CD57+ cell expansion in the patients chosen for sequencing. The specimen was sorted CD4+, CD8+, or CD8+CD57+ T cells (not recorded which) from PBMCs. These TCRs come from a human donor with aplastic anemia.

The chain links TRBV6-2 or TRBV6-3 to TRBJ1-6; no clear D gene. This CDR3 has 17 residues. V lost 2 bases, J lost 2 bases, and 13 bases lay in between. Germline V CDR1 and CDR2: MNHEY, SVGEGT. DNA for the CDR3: TGTGCCAGCAGTTACGTCGTTTCGGGGACCTATAATTCACCCCTCCACTTT. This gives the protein CASSYVVSGTYNSPLHF.

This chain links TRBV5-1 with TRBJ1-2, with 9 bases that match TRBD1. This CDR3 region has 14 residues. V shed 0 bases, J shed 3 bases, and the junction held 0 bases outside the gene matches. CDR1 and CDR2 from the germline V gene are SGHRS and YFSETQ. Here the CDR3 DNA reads TGCGCCAGCAGCTTGGGGACAGGGGACTATGGCTACACCTTC. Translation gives CASSLGTGDYGYTF.

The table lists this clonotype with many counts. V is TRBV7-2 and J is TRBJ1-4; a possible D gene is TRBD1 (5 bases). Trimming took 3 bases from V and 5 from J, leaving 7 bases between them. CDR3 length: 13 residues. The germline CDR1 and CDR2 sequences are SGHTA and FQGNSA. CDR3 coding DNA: TGTGCCAGCAGCTTGGGGGGGAATGAAAAACTGTTTTTT. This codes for CASSLGGNEKLFF.

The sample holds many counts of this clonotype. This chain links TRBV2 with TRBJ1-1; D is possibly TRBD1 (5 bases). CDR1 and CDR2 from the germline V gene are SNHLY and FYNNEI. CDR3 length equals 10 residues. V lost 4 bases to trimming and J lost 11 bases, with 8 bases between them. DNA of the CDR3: TGTGCCAGCAGTGTGGGGGACGCTTTCTTT. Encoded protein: CASSVGDAFF. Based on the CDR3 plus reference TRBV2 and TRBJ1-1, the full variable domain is EPEVTQTPSHQVTQMGQEVILRCVPISNHLYFYWYRQILGQKVEFLVSFYNNEISEKSEIFDDQFSVERPDGSNFTLKIRSTKLEDSAMYFCASSVGDAFFGQGTRLTVV.

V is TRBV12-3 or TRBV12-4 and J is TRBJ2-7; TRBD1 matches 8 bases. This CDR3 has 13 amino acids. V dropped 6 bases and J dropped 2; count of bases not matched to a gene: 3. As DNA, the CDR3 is TGTGCCAGCAGGTGGACAGGGACCTACGAGCAGTACTTC. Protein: CASRWTGTYEQYF.

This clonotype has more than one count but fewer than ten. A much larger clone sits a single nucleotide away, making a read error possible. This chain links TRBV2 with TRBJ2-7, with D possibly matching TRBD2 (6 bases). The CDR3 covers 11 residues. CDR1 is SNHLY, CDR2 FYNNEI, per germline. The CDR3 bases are TGTGCCGGAGGGATCTCCGACGAGCAGTACTTC. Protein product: CAGGISDEQYF. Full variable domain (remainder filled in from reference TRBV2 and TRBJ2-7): EPEVTQTPSHQVTQMGQEVILRCVPISNHLYFYWYRQILGQKVEFLVSFYNNEISEKSEIFDDQFSVERPDGSNFTLKIRSTKLEDSAMYFCAGGISDEQYFGPGTRLTVT.

The CDR3 DNA reads TGCAGTGCTAGAGATCAAGGCCGAGCCGGGGGGAACACTGAAGCTTTCTTT. Its protein product is CSARDQGRAGGNTEAFF. The V and J genes are TRBV20-1 and TRBJ1-1; perhaps TRBD1 as D (5 bases). The CDR3 is 17 residues long. Germline V gives CDR1 DFQATT, CDR2 SNEGSKA (reference sequence). Trimming took off 0 bases at V and 1 base at J, with 18 bases between the two ends.

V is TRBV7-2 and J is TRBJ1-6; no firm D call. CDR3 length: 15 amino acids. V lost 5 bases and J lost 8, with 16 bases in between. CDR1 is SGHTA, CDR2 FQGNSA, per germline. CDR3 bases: TGTGCCAGCAGCCCATCCCGCGGGTGGGATTCACCCCTCCACTTT. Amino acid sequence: CASSPSRGWDSPLHF.

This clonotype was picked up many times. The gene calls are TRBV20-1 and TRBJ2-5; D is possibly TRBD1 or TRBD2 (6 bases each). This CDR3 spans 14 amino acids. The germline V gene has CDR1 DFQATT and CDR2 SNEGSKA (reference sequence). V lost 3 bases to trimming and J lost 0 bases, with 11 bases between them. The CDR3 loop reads CSASRGRYQETQYF. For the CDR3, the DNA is TGCAGTGCTAGTAGGGGGAGGTACCAAGAGACCCAGTACTTC.

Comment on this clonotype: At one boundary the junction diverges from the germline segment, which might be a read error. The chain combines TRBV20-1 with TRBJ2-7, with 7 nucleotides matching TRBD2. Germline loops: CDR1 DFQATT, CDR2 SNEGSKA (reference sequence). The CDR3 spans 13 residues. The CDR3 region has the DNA TGCAGTGCTGGTGAAGCGGGGTACAACGAGCAGTGCTTC. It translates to CSAGEAGYNEQCF.

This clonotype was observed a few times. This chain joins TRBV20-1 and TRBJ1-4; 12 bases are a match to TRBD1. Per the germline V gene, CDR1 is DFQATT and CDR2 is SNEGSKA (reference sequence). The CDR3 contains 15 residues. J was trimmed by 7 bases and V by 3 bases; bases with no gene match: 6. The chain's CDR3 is CSASAGTGGREKLFF. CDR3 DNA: TGCAGTGCTAGCGCCGGGACAGGGGGCCGTGAAAAACTGTTTTTT.

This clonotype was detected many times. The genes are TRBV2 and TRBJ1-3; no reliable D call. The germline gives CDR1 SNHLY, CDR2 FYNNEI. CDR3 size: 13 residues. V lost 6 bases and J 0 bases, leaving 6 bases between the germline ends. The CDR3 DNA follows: TGTGCCAGCAGGGGCGACTCTGGAAACACCATATATTTT. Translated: CASRGDSGNTIYF.

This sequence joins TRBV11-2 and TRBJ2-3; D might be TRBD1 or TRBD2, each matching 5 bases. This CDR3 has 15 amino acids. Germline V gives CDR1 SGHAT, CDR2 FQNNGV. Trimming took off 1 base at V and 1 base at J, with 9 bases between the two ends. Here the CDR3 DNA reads TGTGCCAGCAGCTTAGTATTGGGGGGCACAGATACGCAGTATTTT. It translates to CASSLVLGGTDTQYF.

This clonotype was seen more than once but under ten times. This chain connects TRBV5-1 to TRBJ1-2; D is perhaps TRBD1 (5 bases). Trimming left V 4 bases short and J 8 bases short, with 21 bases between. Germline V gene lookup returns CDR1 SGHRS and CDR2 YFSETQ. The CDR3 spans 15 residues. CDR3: CASSPSGTRSLGYTF. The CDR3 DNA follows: TGCGCCAGCAGCCCGTCCGGGACCAGGTCACTAGGCTACACCTTC.

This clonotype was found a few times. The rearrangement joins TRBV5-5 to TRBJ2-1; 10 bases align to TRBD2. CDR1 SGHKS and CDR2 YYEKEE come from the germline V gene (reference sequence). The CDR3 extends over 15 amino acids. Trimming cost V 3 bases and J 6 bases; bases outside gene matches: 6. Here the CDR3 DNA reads TGTGCCAGCAGCTGGATAGCGGGAGGAACCAATGAGCAGTTCTTC. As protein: CASSWIAGGTNEQFF.